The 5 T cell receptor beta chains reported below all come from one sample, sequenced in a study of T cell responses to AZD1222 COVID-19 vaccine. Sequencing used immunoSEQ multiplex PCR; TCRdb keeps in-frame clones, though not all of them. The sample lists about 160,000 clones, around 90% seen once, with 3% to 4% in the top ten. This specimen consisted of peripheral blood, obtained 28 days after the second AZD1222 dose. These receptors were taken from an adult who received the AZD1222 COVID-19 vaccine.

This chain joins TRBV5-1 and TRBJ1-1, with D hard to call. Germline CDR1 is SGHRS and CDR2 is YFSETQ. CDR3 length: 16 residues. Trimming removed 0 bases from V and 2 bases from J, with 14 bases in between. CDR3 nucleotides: TGCGCCAGCAGCTTGGGTCAATTCTTGTCAAACACTGAAGCTTTCTTT. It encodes CASSLGQFLSNTEAFF.

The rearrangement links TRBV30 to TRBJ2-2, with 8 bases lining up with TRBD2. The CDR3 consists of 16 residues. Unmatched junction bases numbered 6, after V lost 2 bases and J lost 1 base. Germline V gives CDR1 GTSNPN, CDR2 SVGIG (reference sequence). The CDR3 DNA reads TGTGCCTGGAGTCCCGGGAGGGCCTGGAACACCGGGGAGCTGTTTTTT. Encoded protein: CAWSPGRAWNTGELFF.

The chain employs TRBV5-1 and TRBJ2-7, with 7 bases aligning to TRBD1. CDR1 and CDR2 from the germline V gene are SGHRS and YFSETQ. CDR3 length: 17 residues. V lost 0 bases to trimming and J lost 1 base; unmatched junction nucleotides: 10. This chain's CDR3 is CASSLAYRTGTSYEQYF. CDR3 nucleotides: TGCGCCAGCAGCTTGGCCTACCGGACAGGAACTTCCTACGAGCAGTACTTC.

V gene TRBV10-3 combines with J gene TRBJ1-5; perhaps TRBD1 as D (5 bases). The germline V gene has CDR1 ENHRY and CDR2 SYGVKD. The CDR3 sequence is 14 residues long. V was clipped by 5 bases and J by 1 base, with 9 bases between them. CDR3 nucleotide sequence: TGTGCCATCAGTCAGGGTGAAAGCAATCAGCCCCAGCATTTT. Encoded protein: CAISQGESNQPQHF.

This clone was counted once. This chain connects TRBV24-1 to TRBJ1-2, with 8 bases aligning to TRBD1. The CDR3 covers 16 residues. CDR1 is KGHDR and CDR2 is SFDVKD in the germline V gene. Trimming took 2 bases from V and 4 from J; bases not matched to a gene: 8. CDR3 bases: TGTGCCACCAGTGATTACGGGACAGGAAGGGGCTATGGCTACACCTTC. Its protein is CATSDYGTGRGYGYTF.